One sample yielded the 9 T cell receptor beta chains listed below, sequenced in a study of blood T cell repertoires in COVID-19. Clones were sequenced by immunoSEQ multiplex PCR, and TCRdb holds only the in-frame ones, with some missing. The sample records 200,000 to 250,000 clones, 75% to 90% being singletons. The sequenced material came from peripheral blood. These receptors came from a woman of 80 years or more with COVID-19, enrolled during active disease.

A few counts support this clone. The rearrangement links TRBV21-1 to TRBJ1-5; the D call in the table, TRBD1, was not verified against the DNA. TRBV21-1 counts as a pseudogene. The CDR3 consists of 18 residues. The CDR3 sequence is CASSKAGQGRDSNQPQHF. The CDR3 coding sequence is TGTGCCAGCAGCAAAGCGGGACAGGGAAGGGACAGCAATCAGCCCCAGCATTTT.

The CDR3 DNA sequence: TGTGCCAGCTCATTACGACAGGTCCCCGGGGAGCTGTTTTTT. This encodes CASSLRQVPGELFF. The chain carries TRBV18 and TRBJ2-2; TRBD1 might be the D (6 bases). The germline V gene has CDR1 KGHSH and CDR2 LQKENI. The CDR3 is made up of 14 amino acids. V was trimmed by 5 bases and J by 6 bases, leaving 13 bases between them.

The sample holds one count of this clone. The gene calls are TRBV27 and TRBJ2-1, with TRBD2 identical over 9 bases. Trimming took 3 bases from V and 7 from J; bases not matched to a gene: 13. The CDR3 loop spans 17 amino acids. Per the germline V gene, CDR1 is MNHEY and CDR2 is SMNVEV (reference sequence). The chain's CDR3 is CASSLNMATSGRNEQFF. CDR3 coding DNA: TGTGCCAGCAGTTTGAACATGGCGACTAGCGGTAGGAATGAGCAGTTCTTC.

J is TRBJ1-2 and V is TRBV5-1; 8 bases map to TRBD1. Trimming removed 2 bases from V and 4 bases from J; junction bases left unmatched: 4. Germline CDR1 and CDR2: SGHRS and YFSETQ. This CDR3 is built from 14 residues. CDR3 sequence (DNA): TGCGCCAGCAGCTTCGGACAGGGCGCCTATGGCTACACCTTC. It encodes CASSFGQGAYGYTF. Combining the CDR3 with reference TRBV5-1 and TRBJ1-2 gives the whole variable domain KAGVTQTPRYLIKTRGQQVTLSCSPISGHRSVSWYQQTPGQGLQFLFEYFSETQRNKGNFPGRFSGRQFSNSRSEMNVSTLELGDSALYLCASSFGQGAYGYTFGSGTRLTVV.

CDR3 region: CASSPGGRHTEAFF. The CDR3 nucleotides read TGTGCCAGCAGTCCGGGGGGGAGGCACACTGAAGCTTTCTTT. V and J are TRBV6-2 or TRBV6-3 and TRBJ1-1, with D maybe TRBD1 (5 bases). There are 14 residues in the CDR3. V gave up 5 bases and J gave up 3 bases, with 13 bases separating them. From germline, CDR1 is MNHEY and CDR2 SVGEGT.

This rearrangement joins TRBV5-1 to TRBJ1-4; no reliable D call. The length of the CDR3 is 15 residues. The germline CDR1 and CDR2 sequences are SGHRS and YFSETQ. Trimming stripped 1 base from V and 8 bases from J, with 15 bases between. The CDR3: CASSLSGRLGEKLFF. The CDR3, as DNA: TGCGCCAGCAGCTTGTCGGGGAGGCTCGGAGAAAAACTGTTTTTT. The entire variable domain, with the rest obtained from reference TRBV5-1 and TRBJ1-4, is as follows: KAGVTQTPRYLIKTRGQQVTLSCSPISGHRSVSWYQQTPGQGLQFLFEYFSETQRNKGNFPGRFSGRQFSNSRSEMNVSTLELGDSALYLCASSLSGRLGEKLFFGSGTQLSVL.

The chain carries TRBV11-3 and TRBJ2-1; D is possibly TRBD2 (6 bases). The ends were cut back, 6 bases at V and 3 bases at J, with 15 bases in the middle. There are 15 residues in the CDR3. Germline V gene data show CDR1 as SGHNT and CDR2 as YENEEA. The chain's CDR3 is CASSVGGLLYNEQFF. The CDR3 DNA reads TGTGCCAGCAGTGTGGGGGGACTGCTCTACAATGAGCAGTTCTTC.

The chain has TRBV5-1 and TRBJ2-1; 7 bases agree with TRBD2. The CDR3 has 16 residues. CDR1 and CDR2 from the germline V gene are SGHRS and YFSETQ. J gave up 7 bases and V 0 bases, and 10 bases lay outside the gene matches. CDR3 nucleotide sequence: TGCGCCAGCAGCTTGGCTCCTAGCGGCTTAGCTAATGAGCAGTTCTTC. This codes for CASSLAPSGLANEQFF.

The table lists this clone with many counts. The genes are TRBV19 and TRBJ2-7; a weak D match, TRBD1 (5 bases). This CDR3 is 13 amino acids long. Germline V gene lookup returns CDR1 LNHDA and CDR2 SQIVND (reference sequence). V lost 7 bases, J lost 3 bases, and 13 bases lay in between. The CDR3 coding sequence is TGTGCCAGTACCCAGGGATCTAACTACGAGCAGTACTTC. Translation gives CASTQGSNYEQYF.